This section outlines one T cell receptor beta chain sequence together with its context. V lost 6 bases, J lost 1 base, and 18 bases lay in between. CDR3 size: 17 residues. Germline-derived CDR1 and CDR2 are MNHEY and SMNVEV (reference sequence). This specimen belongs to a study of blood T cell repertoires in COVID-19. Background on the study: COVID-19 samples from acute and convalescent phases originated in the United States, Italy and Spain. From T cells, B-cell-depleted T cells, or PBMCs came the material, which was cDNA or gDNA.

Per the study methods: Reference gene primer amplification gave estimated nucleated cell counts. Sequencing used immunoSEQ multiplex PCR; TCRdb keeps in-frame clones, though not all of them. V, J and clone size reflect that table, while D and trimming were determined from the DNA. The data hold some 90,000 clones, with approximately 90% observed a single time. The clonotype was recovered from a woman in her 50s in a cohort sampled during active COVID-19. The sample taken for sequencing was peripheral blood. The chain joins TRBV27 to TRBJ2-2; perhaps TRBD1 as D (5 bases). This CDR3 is CASRPPWGQENTGELFF. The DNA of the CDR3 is TGTGCCAGCAGACCTCCCTGGGGCCAGGAGAACACCGGGGAGCTGTTTTTT.